This T cell receptor beta chain stems from a study of T cells in Graves' hyperthyroidism and ophthalmopathy. Findings of the study overall: Also found in blood were most expanded thyroid clonotypes above 0.001.

V was clipped by 2 bases and J by 4 bases, with 9 bases between them. Germline V gives CDR1 SGDLS, CDR2 YYNGEE. This CDR3 has 14 amino acids. Criteria for exclusion of patients were uncontrolled infection, other autoimmune disease, pregnancy or lactation. This clonotype was counted ten times or more. Antigen specificity is unknown. TCR beta CDR3 sequences were amplified from RNA transcripts. An initial round of RT-PCR targeting the TCR CDR3 relied on the HTBI primer set. MiXCR, run by TCRdb on the multiplex PCR reads, gives a single entry per CDR3 protein. The sample lists some 570,000 distinct CDR3 sequences; about 14% were seen once.

The sequenced material came from blood. This rearrangement joins TRBV9 to TRBJ2-2; D might be TRBD1 (5 bases). This sequence was found in a woman between 18 and 29 years old with Graves' ophthalmopathy. CDR3 sequence: CASSVLTATGELFF. The CDR3 DNA reads as TGTGCCAGCAGCGTGTTGACAGCCACCGGGGAGCTGTTTTTT.